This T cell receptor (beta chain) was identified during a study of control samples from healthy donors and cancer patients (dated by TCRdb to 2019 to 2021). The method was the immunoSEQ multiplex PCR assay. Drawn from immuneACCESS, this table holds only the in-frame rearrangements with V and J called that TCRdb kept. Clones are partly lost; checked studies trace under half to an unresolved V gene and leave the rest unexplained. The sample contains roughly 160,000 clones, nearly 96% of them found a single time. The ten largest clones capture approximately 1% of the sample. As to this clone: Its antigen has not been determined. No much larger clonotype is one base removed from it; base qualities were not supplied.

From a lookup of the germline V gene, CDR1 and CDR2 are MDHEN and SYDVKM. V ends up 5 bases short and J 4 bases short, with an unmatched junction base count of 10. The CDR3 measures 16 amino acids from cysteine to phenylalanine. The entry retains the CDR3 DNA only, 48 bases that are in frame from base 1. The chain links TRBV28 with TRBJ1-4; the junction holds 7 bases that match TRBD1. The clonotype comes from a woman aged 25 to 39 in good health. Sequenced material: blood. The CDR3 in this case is CASSPARQGINEKLFF. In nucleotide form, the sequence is TGTGCCAGCAGTCCTGCCCGACAGGGAATTAATGAAAAACTGTTTTTT. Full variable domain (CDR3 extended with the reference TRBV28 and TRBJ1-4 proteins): DVKVTQSSRYLVKRTGEKVFLECVQDMDHENMFWYRQDPGLGLRLIYFSYDVKMKEKGDIPEGYSVSREKKERFSLILESASTNQTSMYLCASSPARQGINEKLFFGSGTQLSVL.